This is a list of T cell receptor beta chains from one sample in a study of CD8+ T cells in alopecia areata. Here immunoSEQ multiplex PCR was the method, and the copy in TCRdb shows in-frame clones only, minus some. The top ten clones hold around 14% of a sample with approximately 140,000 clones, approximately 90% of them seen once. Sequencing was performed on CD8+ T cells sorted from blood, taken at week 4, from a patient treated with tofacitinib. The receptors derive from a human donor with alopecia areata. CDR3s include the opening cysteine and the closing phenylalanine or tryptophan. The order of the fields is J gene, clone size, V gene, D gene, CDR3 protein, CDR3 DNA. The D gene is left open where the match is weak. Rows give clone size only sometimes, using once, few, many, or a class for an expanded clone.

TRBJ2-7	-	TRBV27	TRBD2	CASSFRSGAYEQYF	TGTGCCAGCAGTTTTCGCAGCGGGGCCTACGAGCAGTACTTC
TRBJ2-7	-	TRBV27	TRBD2	CASSRAGVHEQYF	TGTGCCAGCAGTCGAGCGGGAGTTCACGAGCAGTACTTC
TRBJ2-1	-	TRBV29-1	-	CSVEASNEQFF	TGCAGCGTTGAAGCGTCTAATGAGCAGTTCTTC
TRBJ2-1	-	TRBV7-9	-	CASRVGEQFF	TGTGCCAGCAGGGTAGGTGAGCAGTTCTTC
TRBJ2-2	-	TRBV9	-	CASSGGPTGNANTGELFF	TGTGCCAGCAGCGGAGGCCCTACAGGAAACGCGAACACCGGGGAGCTGTTTTTT
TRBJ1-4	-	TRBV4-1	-	CASTKVTGGIYYNEKLFF	TGCGCCAGCACCAAAGTAACAGGAGGAATTTATTATAATGAAAAACTGTTTTTT
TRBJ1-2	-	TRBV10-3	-	CAISEPPGEGWDYGYTF	TGTGCCATCAGTGAGCCCCCAGGGGAAGGTTGGGACTATGGCTACACCTTC
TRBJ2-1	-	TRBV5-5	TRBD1	CASSLVDRGPGTKEQFF	TGTGCCAGCAGCTTGGTGGACAGGGGCCCCGGGACGAAGGAGCAGTTCTTC
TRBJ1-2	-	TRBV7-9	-	CASSQRTANYGYTF	TGTGCCAGCAGCCAGAGGACCGCTAACTATGGCTACACCTTC
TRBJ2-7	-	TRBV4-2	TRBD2	CASSPLAGLSYEQYF	TGTGCCAGCAGCCCCCTAGCGGGCCTCTCCTACGAGCAGTACTTC
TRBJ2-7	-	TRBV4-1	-	CASSQDRDGDYEQYF	TGCGCCAGCAGCCAAGACCGAGACGGAGACTACGAGCAGTACTTC
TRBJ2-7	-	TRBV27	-	CASSSPRRMGTYEQYF	TGTGCCAGCAGTTCGCCGCGGCGGATGGGGACCTACGAGCAGTACTTC
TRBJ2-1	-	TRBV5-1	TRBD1	CASSLRAGGNEQFF	TGCGCCAGCAGCTTGAGGGCAGGGGGCAATGAGCAGTTCTTC
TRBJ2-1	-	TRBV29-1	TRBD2	CSVDGLAGDSYNEQFF	TGCAGCGTTGATGGACTAGCGGGGGACAGCTACAATGAGCAGTTCTTC
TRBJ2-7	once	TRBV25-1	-	CASSEGNLYEQYF	TGTGCCAGCAGTGAGGGGAACCTCTACGAGCAGTACTTC
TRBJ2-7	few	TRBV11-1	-	CASSFGPYEQYF	TGTGCCAGCAGCTTCGGGCCCTACGAGCAGTACTTC
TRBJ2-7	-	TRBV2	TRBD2	CASSERAGAGEQYF	TGTGCCAGCAGTGAAAGAGCGGGGGCAGGCGAGCAGTACTTC
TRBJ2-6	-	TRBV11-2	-	CASSLGRSGANVLTF	TGTGCCAGCAGCTTAGGCCGATCTGGGGCCAACGTCCTGACTTTC
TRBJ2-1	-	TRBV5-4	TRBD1	CASSHAGQDDYNEQFF	TGTGCCAGCAGCCACGCGGGACAGGACGACTACAATGAGCAGTTCTTC
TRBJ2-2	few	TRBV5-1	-	CASSRYENTGELFF	TGCGCCAGCAGTCGGTACGAGAACACCGGGGAGCTGTTTTTT